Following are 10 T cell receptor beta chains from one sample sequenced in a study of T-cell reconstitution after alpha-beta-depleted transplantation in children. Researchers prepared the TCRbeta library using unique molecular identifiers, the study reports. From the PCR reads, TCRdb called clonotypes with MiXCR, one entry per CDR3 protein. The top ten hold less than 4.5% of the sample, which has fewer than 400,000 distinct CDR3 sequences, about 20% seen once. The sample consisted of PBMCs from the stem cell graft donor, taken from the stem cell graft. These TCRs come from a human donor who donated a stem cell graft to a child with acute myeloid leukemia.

CDR3 region: CASRHYFNTEAFF. In DNA, the CDR3 is TGTGCCAGCAGGCATTACTTCAACACTGAAGCTTTCTTT. The chain employs TRBV12-3 or TRBV12-4 and TRBJ1-1; D not certain. Trimming took off 6 bases at V and 2 bases at J, with 10 bases between the two ends. This CDR3 spans 13 amino acids.

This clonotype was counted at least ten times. CDR3: CATENPNSYNEQFF. CDR3 bases: TGTGCCACCGAGAACCCAAACTCCTACAATGAGCAGTTCTTC. The chain carries TRBV24-1 and TRBJ2-1; D remains ambiguous. CDR1 is KGHDR, CDR2 SFDVKD, per germline. Deletions cut 9 bases from V and 0 bases from J, with 11 bases between. The CDR3 covers 14 residues.

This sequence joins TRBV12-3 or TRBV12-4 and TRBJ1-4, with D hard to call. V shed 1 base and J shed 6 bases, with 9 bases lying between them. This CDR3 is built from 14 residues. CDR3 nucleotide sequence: TGTGCCAGCAGTTTAGTGTTTGGGGATGAAAAACTGTTTTTT. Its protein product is CASSLVFGDEKLFF.

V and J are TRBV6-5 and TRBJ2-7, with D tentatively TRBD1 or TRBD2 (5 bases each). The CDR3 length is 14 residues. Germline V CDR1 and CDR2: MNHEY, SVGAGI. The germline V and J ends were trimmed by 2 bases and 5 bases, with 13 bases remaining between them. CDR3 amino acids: CASSYGGNWDEQYF. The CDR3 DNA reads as TGTGCCAGCAGTTACGGGGGAAATTGGGACGAGCAGTACTTC.

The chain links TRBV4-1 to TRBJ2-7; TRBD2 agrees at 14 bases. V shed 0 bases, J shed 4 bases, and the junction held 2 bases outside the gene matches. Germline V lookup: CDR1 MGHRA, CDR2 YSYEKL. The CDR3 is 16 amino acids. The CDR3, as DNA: TGCGCCAGCAGCCAAGAGGGACTAGCGGGAGTTTACGAGCAGTACTTC. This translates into CASSQEGLAGVYEQYF.

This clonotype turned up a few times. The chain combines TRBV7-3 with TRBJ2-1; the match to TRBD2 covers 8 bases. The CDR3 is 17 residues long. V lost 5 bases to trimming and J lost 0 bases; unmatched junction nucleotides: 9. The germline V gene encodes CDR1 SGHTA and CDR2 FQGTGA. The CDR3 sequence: CASSPTASGGSYNEQFF. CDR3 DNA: TGTGCCAGCAGCCCGACGGCCAGCGGGGGCTCCTACAATGAGCAGTTCTTC.

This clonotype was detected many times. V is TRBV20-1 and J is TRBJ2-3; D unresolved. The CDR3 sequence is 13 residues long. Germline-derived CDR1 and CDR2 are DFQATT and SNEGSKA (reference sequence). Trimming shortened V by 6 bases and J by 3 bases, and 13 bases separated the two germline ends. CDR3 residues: CSAPRHETDTQYF. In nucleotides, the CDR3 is TGCAGTGCCCCCCGCCATGAGACAGATACGCAGTATTTT.

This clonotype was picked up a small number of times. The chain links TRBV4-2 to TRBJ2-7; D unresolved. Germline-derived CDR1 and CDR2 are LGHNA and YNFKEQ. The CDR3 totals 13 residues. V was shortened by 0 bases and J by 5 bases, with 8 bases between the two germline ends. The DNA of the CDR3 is TGTGCCAGCAGCCAAGATCTCTTGAACGAGCAGTACTTC. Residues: CASSQDLLNEQYF.

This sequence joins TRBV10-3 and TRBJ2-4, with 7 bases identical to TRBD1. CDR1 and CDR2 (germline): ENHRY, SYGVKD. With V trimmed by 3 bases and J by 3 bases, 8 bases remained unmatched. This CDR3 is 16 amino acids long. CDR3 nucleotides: TGTGCCATCAGTGATGGACAGGCCTCTCTCAAAAACATTCAGTACTTC. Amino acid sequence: CAISDGQASLKNIQYF.

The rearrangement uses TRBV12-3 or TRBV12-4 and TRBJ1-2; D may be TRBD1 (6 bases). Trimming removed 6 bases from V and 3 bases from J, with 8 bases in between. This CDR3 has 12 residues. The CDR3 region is CASRDRDYGYTF. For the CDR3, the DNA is TGTGCCAGCAGGGACAGAGACTATGGCTACACCTTC.